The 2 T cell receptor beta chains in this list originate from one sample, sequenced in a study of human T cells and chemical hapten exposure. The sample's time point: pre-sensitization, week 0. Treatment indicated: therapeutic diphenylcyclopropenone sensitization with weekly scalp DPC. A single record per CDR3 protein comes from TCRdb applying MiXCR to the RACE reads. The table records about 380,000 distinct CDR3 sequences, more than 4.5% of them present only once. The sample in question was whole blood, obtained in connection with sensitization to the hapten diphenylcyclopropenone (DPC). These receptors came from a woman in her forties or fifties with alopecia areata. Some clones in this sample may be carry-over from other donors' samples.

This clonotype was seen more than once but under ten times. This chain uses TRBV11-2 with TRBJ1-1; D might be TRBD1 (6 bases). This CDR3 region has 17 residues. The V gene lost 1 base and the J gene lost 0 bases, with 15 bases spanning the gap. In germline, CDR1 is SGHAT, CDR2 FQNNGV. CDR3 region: CASSLALQGGLNTEAFF. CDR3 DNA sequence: TGTGCCAGCAGCTTAGCCTTGCAAGGGGGGCTGAACACTGAAGCTTTCTTT.

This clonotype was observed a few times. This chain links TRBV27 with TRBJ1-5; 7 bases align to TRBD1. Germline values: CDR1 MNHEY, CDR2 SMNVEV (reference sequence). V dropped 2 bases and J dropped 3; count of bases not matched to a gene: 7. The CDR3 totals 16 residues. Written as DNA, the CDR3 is TGTGCCAGCAGTTTAAAGGGAGGGGGCCTCAATCAGCCCCAGCATTTT. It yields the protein CASSLKGGGLNQPQHF.